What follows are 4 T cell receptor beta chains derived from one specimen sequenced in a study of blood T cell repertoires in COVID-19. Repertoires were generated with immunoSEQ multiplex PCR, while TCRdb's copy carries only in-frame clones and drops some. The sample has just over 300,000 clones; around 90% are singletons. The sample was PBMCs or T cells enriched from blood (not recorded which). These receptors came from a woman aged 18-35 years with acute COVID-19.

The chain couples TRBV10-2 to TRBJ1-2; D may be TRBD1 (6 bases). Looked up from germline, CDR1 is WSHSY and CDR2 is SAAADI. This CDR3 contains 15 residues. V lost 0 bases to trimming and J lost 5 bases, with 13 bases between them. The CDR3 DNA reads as TGCGCCAGCAGTGAGTCACAGGGTATTCAATATGGCTACACCTTC. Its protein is CASSESQGIQYGYTF.

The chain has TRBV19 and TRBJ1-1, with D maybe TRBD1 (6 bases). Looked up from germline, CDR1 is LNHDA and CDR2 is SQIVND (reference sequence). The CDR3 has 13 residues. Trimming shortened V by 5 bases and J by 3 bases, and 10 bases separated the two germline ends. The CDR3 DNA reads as TGTGCCAGTAGTGTCCGACAGGACACTGAAGCTTTCTTT. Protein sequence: CASSVRQDTEAFF.

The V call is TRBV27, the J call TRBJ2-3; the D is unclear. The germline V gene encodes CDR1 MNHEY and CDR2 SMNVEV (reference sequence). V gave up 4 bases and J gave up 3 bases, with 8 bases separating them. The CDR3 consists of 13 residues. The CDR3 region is CASSSEETDTQYF. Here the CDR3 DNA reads TGTGCCAGCAGTTCTGAGGAGACAGATACGCAGTATTTT.

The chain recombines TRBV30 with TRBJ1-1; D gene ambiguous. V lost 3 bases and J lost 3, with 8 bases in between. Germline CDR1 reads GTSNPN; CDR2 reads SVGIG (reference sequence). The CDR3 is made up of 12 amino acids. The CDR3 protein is CAWRHYDTEAFF. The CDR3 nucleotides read TGTGCCTGGAGGCACTACGACACTGAAGCTTTCTTT.